Shown below are 7 T cell receptor beta chains from a single sample sequenced in a study of T cells in Graves' hyperthyroidism and ophthalmopathy. TCR beta CDR3 regions were amplified from RNA. The HTBI set primed first-round TCR CDR3 RT-PCR. TCRdb passed the multiplex PCR reads through MiXCR, listing each CDR3 protein once. The sample records over 650,000 distinct CDR3 sequences, 45% being singletons. What was sequenced was peripheral blood or thyroid tissue (not recorded which). The receptors here all came from an adult man with Graves' disease, either hyperthyroidism or ophthalmopathy (not recorded which).

CDR3 in amino acids: CASTMRGGSGTEAFF. The CDR3 coding sequence is TGTGCCAGCACCATGAGGGGGGGCTCGGGCACTGAAGCTTTCTTT. V is TRBV2 and J is TRBJ1-1; a weak D match, TRBD1 (6 bases). The CDR3 totals 15 residues. V lost 7 bases, J lost 4 bases, and 19 bases lay in between. Germline V gene sequence: CDR1 SNHLY, CDR2 FYNNEI.

Turning to this clonotype: A read error may produce the germline difference seen at one junction end. The V gene is TRBV10-3, the J gene TRBJ1-2; 9 bases are a match to TRBD1. This CDR3 contains 14 residues. From germline, CDR1 is ENHRY and CDR2 SYGVKD. The DNA of the CDR3 is TGTGCTAGTGGTCCGATCGACAGGGGGGATGGCTGCACCTTC. It encodes CASGPIDRGDGCTF.

The V and J genes are TRBV2 and TRBJ1-1; tentative D call: TRBD1 (5 bases). The CDR3 consists of 14 residues. The ends were cut back, 6 bases at V and 3 bases at J, with 14 bases in the middle. Germline loops: CDR1 SNHLY, CDR2 FYNNEI. The CDR3 DNA sequence: TGTGCCAGCAGCCGAGGAGGAGGGGACACTGAAGCTTTCTTT. Its protein is CASSRGGGDTEAFF.

V gene TRBV7-9 combines with J gene TRBJ1-1; D is undetermined. CDR1 and CDR2 from the germline V gene are SEHNR and FQNEAQ (reference sequence). Trimming left V 1 base short and J 1 base short, with 10 bases between. The CDR3 consists of 15 residues. The CDR3, as DNA: TGTGCCAGCAGCTTAGGGTCAAACGGGAACACTGAAGCTTTCTTT. Translation: CASSLGSNGNTEAFF.

This clonotype showed up just once. The DNA for the CDR3 is TGTGCCAGTAGTATTGGGGGGGCGATTCACTATGGCTACACCTTC. Encoded protein: CASSIGGAIHYGYTF. The chain is built from TRBV19 and TRBJ1-2, with D maybe TRBD1 (6 bases). CDR3 size: 15 residues. The germline V and J ends were trimmed by 3 bases and 3 bases, with 14 bases remaining between them. Germline V gives CDR1 LNHDA, CDR2 SQIVND (reference sequence).

This clonotype was seen many times. The V call is TRBV25-1, the J call TRBJ2-7; possibly TRBD2 for D (7 bases). The V and J ends lost 4 bases and 7 bases respectively, with 14 bases between them. There are 13 residues in the CDR3. The germline V gene has CDR1 MGHDK and CDR2 SYGVNS. The CDR3 region is CASSASRGGEQYF. Written as DNA, the CDR3 is TGTGCCAGCAGTGCCTCTAGGGGGGGGGAGCAGTACTTC.

This clonotype was recorded at least ten times. The chain has TRBV2 and TRBJ1-1; tentative D call: TRBD1 (6 bases). V was cut by 6 bases and J by 2 bases, with 10 bases left in between. The germline CDR1 and CDR2 sequences are SNHLY and FYNNEI. The CDR3 length is 13 residues. The CDR3 is CASRDSINTEAFF. Here the CDR3 DNA reads TGTGCCAGCAGGGACAGCATTAACACTGAAGCTTTCTTT. Full variable domain (rest looked up from reference TRBV2 and TRBJ1-1): EPEVTQTPSHQVTQMGQEVILRCVPISNHLYFYWYRQILGQKVEFLVSFYNNEISEKSEIFDDQFSVERPDGSNFTLKIRSTKLEDSAMYFCASRDSINTEAFFGQGTRLTVV.